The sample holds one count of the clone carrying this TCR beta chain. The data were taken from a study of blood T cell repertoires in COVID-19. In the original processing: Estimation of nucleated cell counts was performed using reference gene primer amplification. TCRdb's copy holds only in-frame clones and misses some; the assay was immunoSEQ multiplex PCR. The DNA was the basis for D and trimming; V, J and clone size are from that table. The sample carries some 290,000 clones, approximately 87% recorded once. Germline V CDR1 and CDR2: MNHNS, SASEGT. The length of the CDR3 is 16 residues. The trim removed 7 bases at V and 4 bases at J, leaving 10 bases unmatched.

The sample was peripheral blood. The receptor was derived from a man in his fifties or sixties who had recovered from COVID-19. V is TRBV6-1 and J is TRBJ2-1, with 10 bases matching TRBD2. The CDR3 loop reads CASNVASGSTYNEQFF. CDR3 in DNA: TGTGCCAGCAATGTAGCTAGCGGGAGTACATACAATGAGCAGTTCTTC.